A single T cell receptor beta chain is shown here with its context. This specimen comes from a study of control samples from healthy donors and cancer patients. The V gene's germline CDR1 is SNHLY and CDR2 FYNNEI. The V end was cut by 3 bases, the J end by 7 bases, with 15 bases between. CDR3 length: 15 amino acids. Method: immunoSEQ multiplex PCR; TCRdb's copy keeps in-frame clones and lacks some. This sample has around 90,000 clones, with 85% found just once. The chain employs TRBV2 and TRBJ2-2, with D possibly being TRBD1 (6 bases). Sequencing was performed on blood. This clonotype originated in a woman between 40 and 50 years old in good health. The CDR3 bases are TGTGCCAGCAGTGATGGGGGCCCGGCAAGCGGGGAGCTGTTTTTT. Translating it yields CASSDGGPASGELFF.